Listed here is a single TCR beta chain. The sample's time point: blood at routine non-recurrence follow-up after resection. Whole RNA came from tumor, nontumor lung or frozen PBMC and was sequenced without being sorted. The data originate from a study of spatial heterogeneity in lung cancer. Study in general: Taken at a median of approximately 2 years after resection, follow-up PBMC samples underwent sequencing when available. Detected beta-chain sequences consistently exceeded alpha-chain sequences.

Unique molecular identifiers tagged every individual TCR cDNA molecule. Via MiXCR, TCRdb re-called the 5' RACE reads, giving one row per CDR3 protein. The sample holds 50,000 or so distinct CDR3 sequences, roughly 12% seen once. The CDR3 has 15 amino acids. The J segment lost 5 bases and the V segment lost 5 bases, leaving 9 bases of the junction unmatched. Germline CDR1 SGHTA, CDR2 FQGTGA. The sample in question was PBMCs, obtained at follow-up. This TCR was recovered from a male donor with early-stage non-small cell lung cancer. The chain joins TRBV7-3 to TRBJ2-5, with 9 bases lining up with TRBD1. The CDR3, as DNA: TGTGCCAGCAGCGCAGGGACAGGGATGGTGGAGACCCAGTACTTC. Translating it yields CASSAGTGMVETQYF.